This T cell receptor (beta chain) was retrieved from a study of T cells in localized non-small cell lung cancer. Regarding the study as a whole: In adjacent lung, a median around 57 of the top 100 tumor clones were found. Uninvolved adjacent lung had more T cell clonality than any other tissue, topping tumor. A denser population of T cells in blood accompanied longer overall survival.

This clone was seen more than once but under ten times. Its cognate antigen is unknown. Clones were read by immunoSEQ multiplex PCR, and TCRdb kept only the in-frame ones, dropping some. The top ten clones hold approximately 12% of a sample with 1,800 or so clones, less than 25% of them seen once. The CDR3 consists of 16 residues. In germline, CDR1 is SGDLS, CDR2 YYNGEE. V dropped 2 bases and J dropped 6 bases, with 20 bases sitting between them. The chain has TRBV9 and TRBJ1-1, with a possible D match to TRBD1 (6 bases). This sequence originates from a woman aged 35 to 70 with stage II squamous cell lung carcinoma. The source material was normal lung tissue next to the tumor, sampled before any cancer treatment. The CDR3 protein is CASSVTGQGLEAEAFF. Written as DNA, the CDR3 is TGTGCCAGCAGCGTGACGGGACAAGGTTTGGAGGCTGAAGCTTTCTTT.